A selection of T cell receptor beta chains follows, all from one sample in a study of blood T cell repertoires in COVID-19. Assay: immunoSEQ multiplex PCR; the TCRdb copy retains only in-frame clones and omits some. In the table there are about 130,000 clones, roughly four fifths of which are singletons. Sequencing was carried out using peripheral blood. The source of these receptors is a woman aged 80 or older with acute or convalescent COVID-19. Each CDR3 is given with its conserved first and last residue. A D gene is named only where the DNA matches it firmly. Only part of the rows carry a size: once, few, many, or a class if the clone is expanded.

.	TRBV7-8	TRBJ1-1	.	CASSLTRKNTEAFF	TGTGCCAGCAGCCTGACAAGAAAGAACACTGAAGCTTTCTTT
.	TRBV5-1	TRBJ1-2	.	CASTPNPGGPSDGYTF	TGCGCCAGCACTCCCAATCCCGGGGGGCCGTCCGATGGCTACACCTTC
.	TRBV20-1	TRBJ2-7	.	CSASPGTGVYEQYF	TGCAGTGCTAGTCCAGGGACGGGGGTCTACGAGCAGTACTTC
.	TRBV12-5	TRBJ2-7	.	CASASGARHYEQYF	TGTGCTAGTGCTTCTGGCGCCCGACACTACGAGCAGTACTTC
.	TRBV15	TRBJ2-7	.	CATSVEVVSYEQYF	TGTGCCACCAGCGTAGAGGTGGTCTCCTACGAGCAGTACTTC
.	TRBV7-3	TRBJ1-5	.	CASSSGDSSNQPQHF	TGTGCCAGCAGCTCGGGAGACTCTAGCAATCAGCCCCAGCATTTT
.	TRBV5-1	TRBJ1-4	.	CASSTQGGERYEKLFF	TGCGCCAGCAGCACACAGGGTGGGGAGAGATACGAAAAACTGTTTTTT
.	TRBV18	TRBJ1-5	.	CASSPGRGVNQPQHF	TGTGCCAGCTCACCAGGGAGGGGAGTCAATCAGCCCCAGCATTTT
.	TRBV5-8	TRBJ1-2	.	CASSFEDRGYTF	TGTGCCAGCAGCTTCGAGGACAGAGGCTACACCTTC
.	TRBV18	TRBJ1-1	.	CASSRNRESEAFF	TGTGCCAGCTCGCGGAACAGGGAATCTGAAGCTTTCTTT
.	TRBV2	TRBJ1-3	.	CASSEGAVNTIYF	TGTGCCAGCAGTGAAGGGGCCGTAAACACCATATATTTT
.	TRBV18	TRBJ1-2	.	CASSPDSGARYGYTF	TGTGCCAGCTCACCCGATTCAGGGGCTCGTTATGGCTACACCTTC
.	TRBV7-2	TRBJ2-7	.	CASSFQGLGGAPQYF	TGTGCCAGCAGCTTCCAAGGACTAGGGGGGGCTCCGCAGTACTTC
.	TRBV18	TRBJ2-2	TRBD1	CASSLGTANTGELFF	TGTGCCAGCTCACTCGGGACAGCGAACACCGGGGAGCTGTTTTTT
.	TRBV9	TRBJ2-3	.	CASSPRGRPSTDTQYF	TGTGCCAGCAGCCCCAGAGGGCGACCTAGCACAGATACGCAGTATTTT
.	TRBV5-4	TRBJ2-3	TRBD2	CASSLGSGGPTDTQYF	TGTGCCAGCAGCTTGGGTAGCGGGGGGCCCACAGATACGCAGTATTTT
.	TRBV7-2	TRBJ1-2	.	CASSFQVAYGYTF	TGTGCCAGCAGCTTCCAGGTGGCCTATGGCTACACCTTC
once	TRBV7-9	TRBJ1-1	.	CASSPADRSTEAFF	TGTGCCAGCAGCCCGGCTGACAGAAGCACTGAAGCTTTCTTT
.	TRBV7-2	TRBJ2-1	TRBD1	CASSSDRGGYNEQFF	TGTGCCAGCAGCTCGGACAGGGGGGGTTACAATGAGCAGTTCTTC
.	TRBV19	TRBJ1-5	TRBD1	CASDRTGGLGQPQHF	TGTGCCAGCGATAGGACAGGGGGCTTGGGGCAGCCCCAGCATTTT
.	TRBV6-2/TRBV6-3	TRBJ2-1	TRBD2	CASSSYGAGDRNEQFF	TGTGCCAGCAGTTCGTATGGGGCGGGGGATCGGAATGAGCAGTTCTTC
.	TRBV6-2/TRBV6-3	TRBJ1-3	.	CASSYTRASGNTIYF	TGTGCCAGCAGTTACACCCGAGCCTCTGGAAACACCATATATTTT
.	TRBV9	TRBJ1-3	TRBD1	CASSAYPGTEGFGASGNTIYF	TGTGCCAGCAGCGCTTACCCGGGGACAGAAGGGTTTGGAGCCTCTGGAAACACCATATATTTT
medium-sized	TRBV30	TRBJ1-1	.	CAWSLGQNTEAFF	TGTGCCTGGAGTTTAGGACAAAACACTGAAGCTTTCTTT
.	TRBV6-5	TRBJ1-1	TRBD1	CASTRTGAHEAFF	TGTGCCAGCACCAGGACAGGGGCTCATGAAGCTTTCTTT
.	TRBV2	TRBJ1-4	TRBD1	CASTGTGSREKLFF	TGTGCCAGCACTGGGACAGGGAGTCGTGAAAAACTGTTTTTT
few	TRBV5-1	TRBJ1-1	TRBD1	CASSWDSANTEAFF	TGCGCCAGCAGCTGGGACAGTGCGAACACTGAAGCTTTCTTT
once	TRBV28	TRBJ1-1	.	CASSFMTGTEAFF	TGTGCCAGCAGTTTTATGACTGGGACTGAAGCTTTCTTT
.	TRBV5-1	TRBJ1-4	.	CASREQTNEKLFF	TGCGCCAGCAGGGAACAGACTAATGAAAAACTGTTTTTT
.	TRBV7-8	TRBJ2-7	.	CASSLRSEQYF	TGTGCCAGCAGCCTTCGTTCCGAGCAGTACTTC
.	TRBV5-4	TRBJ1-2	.	CASSLGGRQEVGYTF	TGTGCCAGCAGCTTGGGGGGTCGTCAGGAGGTTGGCTACACCTTC
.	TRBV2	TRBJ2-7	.	CASLTAYEQYF	TGTGCCAGCCTTACTGCCTACGAGCAGTACTTC
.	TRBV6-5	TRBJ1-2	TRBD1	CASRLTGTNGYTF	TGTGCCAGCAGACTGACAGGGACGAATGGCTACACCTTC
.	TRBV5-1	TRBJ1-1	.	CASSTGLLNTEAFF	TGCGCCAGCAGCACGGGACTCCTCAACACTGAAGCTTTCTTT
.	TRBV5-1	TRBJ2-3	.	CASSLDFYTDTQYF	TGCGCCAGCAGCTTAGACTTTTACACAGATACGCAGTATTTT
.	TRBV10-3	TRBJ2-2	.	CAISMGGTGATDTGELFF	TGTGCCATCAGCATGGGGGGAACAGGGGCCACGGACACCGGGGAGCTGTTTTTT
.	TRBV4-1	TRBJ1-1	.	CASSPDTGNTEAFF	TGCGCCAGCAGCCCGGACACAGGGAACACTGAAGCTTTCTTT
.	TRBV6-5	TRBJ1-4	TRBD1	CASRASRGSEKLFF	TGTGCCAGCAGGGCATCCAGGGGGAGCGAAAAACTGTTTTTT